Below, 15 T cell receptor beta chains from the same sample are listed, as sequenced in a study of T cell responses to AZD1222 COVID-19 vaccine. Sequencing was performed with immunoSEQ multiplex PCR; in TCRdb, only in-frame clones are kept and a portion is missing. The sample lists about 100,000 clones, approximately 91% seen once, with around 19% in the top ten. Sample: peripheral blood, taken on day 0 of AZD1222 vaccination. The receptor source for this set is an adult in good health.

The chain recombines TRBV7-2 with TRBJ1-2; 7 bases line up with TRBD1. V lost 5 bases, J lost 8 bases, and 23 bases stayed unmatched. There are 18 residues in the CDR3. CDR1 and CDR2 (germline): SGHTA, FQGNSA. The CDR3 DNA is TGTGCCAGCAGCAGACACCTAGGGGGCACTACTCTCAGGATGGGCTACACCTTC. Its translation is CASSRHLGGTTLRMGYTF.

The chain combines TRBV5-5 with TRBJ1-2; D perhaps matches TRBD1 (6 bases). V shed 0 bases and J shed 0 bases, with 12 bases lying between them. CDR1 is SGHKS and CDR2 is YYEKEE in the germline V gene (reference sequence). The CDR3 contains 16 residues. The CDR3 nucleotides are TGTGCCAGCAGCTTGGACAGGGAGATAGCTAACTATGGCTACACCTTC. Translation gives CASSLDREIANYGYTF.

The chain combines TRBV28 with TRBJ1-1; D is unresolved. Germline V gives CDR1 MDHEN, CDR2 SYDVKM. This CDR3 contains 12 residues. V lost 4 bases, J lost 8 bases, and 11 bases lay in between. Here the CDR3 reads CASSWDGTEAFF. The DNA for the CDR3 is TGTGCCAGCAGTTGGGATGGCACGGAAGCTTTCTTT. The full variable domain, in which reference TRBV28 and TRBJ1-1 provide the parts outside the CDR3, is DVKVTQSSRYLVKRTGEKVFLECVQDMDHENMFWYRQDPGLGLRLIYFSYDVKMKEKGDIPEGYSVSREKKERFSLILESASTNQTSMYLCASSWDGTEAFFGQGTRLTVV.

The count of this clone is one. The chain carries TRBV29-1 and TRBJ1-5; 7 nucleotides align to TRBD1. CDR1 is SQVTM and CDR2 is ANQGSEA in the germline V gene. This CDR3 contains 16 residues. Losses at the gene ends were 4 bases for V and 1 base for J; bases not matched to a gene: 10. CDR3 nucleotide sequence: TGCAGCGTTGTCCCAGACAGGGTGTTGAGCAATCAGCCCCAGCATTTT. Translation: CSVVPDRVLSNQPQHF. The whole variable domain, remainder taken from reference TRBV29-1 and TRBJ1-5, is SAVISQKPSRDICQRGTSLTIQCQVDSQVTMMFWYRQQPGQSLTLIATANQGSEATYESGFVIDKFPISRPNLTFSTLTVSNMSPEDSSIYLCSVVPDRVLSNQPQHFGDGTRLSIL.

The chain recombines TRBV19 with TRBJ1-2; 10 nucleotides match TRBD1. The J segment lost 6 bases and the V segment lost 7 bases, leaving 5 bases of the junction unmatched. The CDR3 sequence is 13 residues long. CDR1 LNHDA and CDR2 SQIVND come from the germline V gene (reference sequence). The chain's CDR3 is CASIRQGAHGYTF. DNA of the CDR3: TGTGCCAGTATCCGACAGGGGGCCCATGGCTACACCTTC.

The chain is built from TRBV21-1 and TRBJ1-5; TRBD1, the D gene given by the table, was not confirmed from the DNA. TRBV21-1 is tagged as a pseudogene. This CDR3 has 17 amino acids. The CDR3 spells CASSNRWTGVSNQPQHF. The CDR3 DNA is TGTGCCAGCAGCAACCGCTGGACAGGGGTTAGCAATCAGCCCCAGCATTTT.

The rearrangement joins TRBV7-9 to TRBJ1-2, with D possibly TRBD1 on 6 matching bases. From germline, CDR1 is SEHNR and CDR2 FQNEAQ (reference sequence). Trimming took off 5 bases at V and 3 bases at J, with 16 bases between the two ends. This CDR3 contains 15 residues. The DNA of the CDR3 is TGTGCCAGCAGCACTTCAGGGGCGGAGGACTATGGCTACACCTTC. As protein: CASSTSGAEDYGYTF.

This chain connects TRBV6-1 to TRBJ2-1; D call uncertain. V lost 1 base and J 6 bases, leaving 10 bases between the germline ends. The CDR3 covers 14 residues. Germline CDR1 MNHNS, CDR2 SASEGT. CDR3 nucleotides: TGTGCCAGCAGTGAAGTCCAGCAGGCCAATGAGCAGTTCTTC. Translating gives CASSEVQQANEQFF.

The rearrangement links TRBV29-1 to TRBJ1-3; 8 bases are shared with TRBD1. CDR1 and CDR2 (germline): SQVTM, ANQGSEA. The V and J ends lost 6 bases and 3 bases, in that order; junction bases with no gene match: 7. This CDR3 has 14 amino acids. As DNA, the CDR3 is TGCAGCGTCTCAGGGGGCGAGGTTGGAAACACCATATATTTT. Its translation: CSVSGGEVGNTIYF.

The CDR3 is CASTREQKAGGELFF. CDR3 sequence (DNA): TGTGCCAGCACCAGGGAGCAGAAAGCGGGCGGGGAGCTGTTTTTT. J is TRBJ2-2 and V is TRBV27; D may be TRBD2 (6 bases). The CDR3 loop spans 15 amino acids. Germline CDR1 MNHEY, CDR2 SMNVEV (reference sequence). The V gene lost 7 bases and the J gene lost 7 bases, with 19 bases spanning the gap.

The rearrangement links TRBV7-2 to TRBJ1-2; the match to TRBD1 covers 9 bases. Germline values: CDR1 SGHTA, CDR2 FQGNSA. There are 15 residues in the CDR3. With V trimmed by 2 bases and J by 5 bases, 6 bases remained unmatched. DNA of the CDR3: TGTGCCAGCAGCTTACCGGGACAGGGATGGTATGGCTACACCTTC. Protein sequence: CASSLPGQGWYGYTF. Full variable domain (missing parts from reference TRBV7-2 and TRBJ1-2): GAGVSQSPSNKVTEKGKDVELRCDPISGHTALYWYRQSLGQGLEFLIYFQGNSAPDKSGLPSDRFSAERTGGSVSTLTIQRTQQEDSAVYLCASSLPGQGWYGYTFGSGTRLTVV.

In DNA form, the CDR3 reads TGTGCCAGCAGCTCGTACCCGCTGTCGGCCTACGAGCAGTACTTC. Its protein product is CASSSYPLSAYEQYF. V and J are TRBV5-5 and TRBJ2-7; D ambiguous. V lost 3 bases, J lost 2 bases, and 15 bases lay in between. CDR3 length: 15 amino acids. Germline values: CDR1 SGHKS, CDR2 YYEKEE (reference sequence).

This clone showed up just once. This rearrangement joins TRBV3-1 (or the pseudogene TRBV3-2) to TRBJ2-5; 8 bases are a match to TRBD1. There are 14 residues in the CDR3. The germline V gene encodes CDR1 LGHDT and CDR2 YNNKEL (reference sequence). V shed 4 bases, J shed 4 bases, and the junction held 5 bases outside the gene matches. CDR3 protein: CASSLTGGGETQYF. The CDR3 bases are TGTGCCAGCAGCCTCACAGGGGGAGGAGAGACCCAGTACTTC.

The chain joins TRBV3-1 (or the pseudogene TRBV3-2) to TRBJ1-6, with D unresolved. The V and J ends lost 2 bases and 6 bases respectively, with 8 bases between them. This CDR3 is 14 amino acids long. Per the germline V gene, CDR1 is LGHDT and CDR2 is YNNKEL (reference sequence). Here the CDR3 reads CASSQLEFNSPLHF. As DNA, the CDR3 is TGTGCCAGCAGCCAACTGGAGTTTAATTCACCCCTCCACTTT.

The chain employs TRBV4-1 and TRBJ2-2; D could derive from TRBD1 or TRBD2 (5 bases each). V was clipped by 3 bases and J by 7 bases, with 12 bases between them. This CDR3 comprises 14 residues. CDR1 and CDR2 from the germline V gene are MGHRA and YSYEKL. DNA of the CDR3: TGCGCCAGCAGCCACGGGACCCCGTTCGGGGAGCTGTTTTTT. Protein product: CASSHGTPFGELFF.